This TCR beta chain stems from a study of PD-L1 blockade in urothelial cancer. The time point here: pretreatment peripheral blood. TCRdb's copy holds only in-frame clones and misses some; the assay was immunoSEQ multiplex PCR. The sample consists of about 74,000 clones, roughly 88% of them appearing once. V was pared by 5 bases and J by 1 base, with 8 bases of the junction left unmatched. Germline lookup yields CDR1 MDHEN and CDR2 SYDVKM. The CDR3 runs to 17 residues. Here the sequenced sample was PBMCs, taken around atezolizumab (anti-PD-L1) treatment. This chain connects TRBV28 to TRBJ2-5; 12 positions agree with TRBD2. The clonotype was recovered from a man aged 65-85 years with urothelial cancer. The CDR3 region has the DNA TGTGCCAGCAGTCTCCCTGGACTAGCGGGATTCCAAGAGACCCAGTACTTC. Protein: CASSLPGLAGFQETQYF.